This passage covers 23 T cell receptor beta chains from one sample sequenced in a study of T cell repertoires in cytomegalovirus infection. TCRdb re-analysed the reads in MiXCR, keeping a single row per CDR3 protein. The sample yields 200,000 to 250,000 distinct CDR3 sequences, about 23% seen once. Sequencing was done on a sample of CD8+ T cells from PBMCs. These receptors all come from a human donor in good health (CMV status not recorded). Some clones in this sample may be carry-over from other donors' samples.

This clonotype was counted only a few times. This chain joins TRBV14 and TRBJ1-2; D remains ambiguous. V was trimmed by 6 bases and J by 4 bases, leaving 15 bases between them. The germline gives CDR1 SGHDN, CDR2 FVKESK. CDR3 size: 14 residues. The CDR3 protein is CASSNSGVSYGYTF. The CDR3 DNA follows: TGTGCCAGCAGTAACTCCGGAGTATCCTATGGCTACACCTTC.

J is TRBJ2-7 and V is TRBV6-5; 10 nucleotides agree with TRBD1. The CDR3 sequence is 14 residues long. Germline CDR1 and CDR2: MNHEY and SVGAGI. V lost 0 bases to trimming and J lost 6 bases; unmatched junction nucleotides: 2. The DNA for the CDR3 is TGTGCCAGCAGTTACTCCTGGGACAGGGGCGAGCAGTACTTC. Translation: CASSYSWDRGEQYF.

This clonotype was seen repeatedly, ten times or more. A much larger clone lies a single base off, so this may be a read error. The V and J genes are TRBV7-8 and TRBJ2-7; D gene ambiguous. CDR3 length equals 11 residues. Germline CDR1 SGHVS, CDR2 FQNEAQ. Trimming cost V 2 bases and J 3 bases, with 2 bases left between them. The CDR3 nucleotides are TGTGCCAGCAGCTTACGCTACGAGCAGTACTTC. It is translated as CASSLRYEQYF.

The rearrangement links TRBV10-3 to TRBJ1-5; D perhaps matches TRBD1 (6 bases). The CDR3 has 15 amino acids. Per the germline V gene, CDR1 is ENHRY and CDR2 is SYGVKD. V was clipped by 6 bases and J by 1 base, with 13 bases between them. The CDR3 here is CAISDRQASNQPQHF. The CDR3 nucleotides read TGTGCCATCAGCGACCGACAGGCGAGCAATCAGCCCCAGCATTTT.

This clonotype was detected a few times. J is TRBJ2-7 and V is TRBV6-2 or TRBV6-3; 10 positions agree with TRBD2. This CDR3 contains 16 residues. The germline V gene has CDR1 MNHEY and CDR2 SVGEGT. V was pared by 0 bases and J by 0 bases, with 2 bases of the junction left unmatched. The CDR3 spells CASSYSRTSGSYEQYF. In DNA form, the CDR3 reads TGTGCCAGCAGTTACTCGAGGACTAGCGGCTCCTACGAGCAGTACTTC.

This clonotype was recorded a few times. The rearrangement uses TRBV12-3 or TRBV12-4 and TRBJ2-7; tentative D call: TRBD1 (5 bases). CDR3 size: 12 residues. V was trimmed by 6 bases and J by 6 bases, leaving 12 bases between them. The CDR3 DNA is TGTGCCAGCAGCCTTTCTAGGGGCGAGCAGTACTTC. It translates to CASSLSRGEQYF.

J is TRBJ2-7 and V is TRBV28; D is perhaps TRBD1 or TRBD2 (5 bases each). The CDR3 has 14 amino acids. V lost 6 bases to trimming and J lost 2 bases, with 14 bases between them. Germline V gives CDR1 MDHEN, CDR2 SYDVKM. CDR3 sequence reads: CASRTRGSPYEQYF. In DNA form, the CDR3 reads TGTGCCAGCAGAACACGGGGCAGCCCCTACGAGCAGTACTTC.

This clonotype was seen a few times. The chain employs TRBV13 and TRBJ1-2; 11 nucleotides line up with TRBD1. The CDR3 consists of 17 residues. Germline CDR1 reads PRHDT; CDR2 reads FYEKMQ (reference sequence). V lost 5 bases, J lost 3 bases, and 11 bases stayed unmatched. CDR3 in DNA: TGTGCCAGCAGCGCTACCGGGACAGGGGGAACTTACTATGGCTACACCTTC. This gives the protein CASSATGTGGTYYGYTF.

This clonotype was seen a few times. This rearrangement joins TRBV14 to TRBJ1-1; no firm D call. Looked up from germline, CDR1 is SGHDN and CDR2 is FVKESK. There are 14 residues in the CDR3. V was trimmed by 0 bases and J by 3 bases, leaving 8 bases between them. The CDR3 region is CASSQDRAYTEAFF. DNA of the CDR3: TGTGCCAGCAGCCAAGATCGGGCTTACACTGAAGCTTTCTTT.

This chain joins TRBV4-1 and TRBJ1-1; TRBD1 matches 7 bases. Germline V gene data show CDR1 as MGHRA and CDR2 as YSYEKL. The length of the CDR3 is 15 residues. The ends lost 0 bases at V and 3 bases at J; junction bases unmatched: 4. The CDR3 loop reads CASSQDSQGDTEAFF. The CDR3 DNA sequence: TGCGCCAGCAGCCAAGATAGCCAGGGGGACACTGAAGCTTTCTTT.

Worth noting for this clonotype: A much larger clonotype is one base distant, so this may be a read error. In this CDR3 the conserved last residue, phenylalanine or tryptophan, is missing, so a read error is likely. V and J are TRBV27 and TRBJ2-1; D possibly corresponds to TRBD2 (6 bases). Trimming stripped 0 bases from V and 7 bases from J, with 19 bases between. The CDR3 has 17 residues. Germline CDR1 is MNHEY and CDR2 is SMNVEV (reference sequence). CDR3 DNA: TGTGCCAGCAGTTTATCGTCGGGGGAGGTCCTGTGGAATGAGCAGTTCATC. Translation gives CASSLSSGEVLWNEQFI.

This sequence joins TRBV18 and TRBJ2-1; D possibly corresponds to TRBD2 (6 bases). CDR3 length: 14 amino acids. V shed 6 bases and J shed 5 bases, with 14 bases lying between them. CDR1 is KGHSH, CDR2 LQKENI, per germline. The CDR3 reads CASSTSGPNNEQFF. DNA of the CDR3: TGTGCCAGCTCGACCAGCGGGCCTAACAATGAGCAGTTCTTC.

This clonotype was detected ten times or more. This chain joins TRBV4-1 and TRBJ2-1; possibly TRBD2 for D (7 bases). CDR1 and CDR2 (germline): MGHRA, YSYEKL. Trimming took off 4 bases at V and 6 bases at J, with 16 bases between the two ends. The CDR3 has 15 amino acids. As DNA, the CDR3 is TGCGCCAGCAGCCTTCCGGGGGGAGGGGGCAATGAGCAGTTCTTC. Encoded protein: CASSLPGGGGNEQFF.

Ten or more counts support this clonotype. V is TRBV7-9 and J is TRBJ2-7, with 8 bases that match TRBD1. This CDR3 contains 15 residues. CDR1 is SEHNR, CDR2 FQNEAQ, per germline (reference sequence). V lost 1 base and J lost 3; bases outside the gene matches: 5. CDR3 nucleotide sequence: TGTGCCAGCAGCTTAGGGAGGACAGGGTACTACGAGCAGTACTTC. Residues: CASSLGRTGYYEQYF.

The rearrangement links TRBV27 to TRBJ2-1, with TRBD1 matching 8 bases. There are 13 residues in the CDR3. Germline assignment: CDR1 MNHEY and CDR2 SMNVEV (reference sequence). The V segment lost 3 bases and the J segment 7 bases; nucleotides outside the gene matches: 2. DNA of the CDR3: TGTGCCAGCAGTTTTGACAGGGGAAATGAGCAGTTCTTC. Its protein is CASSFDRGNEQFF.

J is TRBJ1-2 and V is TRBV20-1, with 10 bases matching TRBD1. This CDR3 has 15 residues. V was clipped by 1 base and J by 5 bases; unmatched bases: 7. From germline, CDR1 is DFQATT and CDR2 SNEGSKA (reference sequence). CDR3 amino acids: CSARAGQGEFYGYTF. The CDR3 DNA is TGCAGTGCTAGAGCTGGACAGGGGGAATTTTATGGCTACACCTTC.

This clonotype was seen a few times. This chain links TRBV19 with TRBJ2-5; D possibly corresponds to TRBD2 (6 bases). Trimming removed 6 bases from V and 3 bases from J, with 8 bases in between. Germline loops: CDR1 LNHDA, CDR2 SQIVND (reference sequence). The CDR3 runs to 12 residues. The DNA of the CDR3 is TGTGCCAGTAGCGGGGGAGAAGAGACCCAGTACTTC. It is translated as CASSGGEETQYF.

This clonotype was seen at least ten times. This chain links TRBV5-5 with TRBJ2-1; D perhaps matches TRBD2 (5 bases). Per germline, CDR1 SGHKS and CDR2 YYEKEE (reference sequence). This CDR3 contains 19 residues. V shed 0 bases and J shed 3 bases, with 22 bases lying between them. The CDR3 sequence: CASSLAAAPGSRGYNEQFF. CDR3 bases: TGTGCCAGCAGCTTGGCGGCGGCGCCCGGGTCCCGGGGCTACAATGAGCAGTTCTTC.

The chain joins TRBV27 to TRBJ2-3; 10 bases agree with TRBD2. The V gene end was trimmed by 5 bases and the J gene end by 1 base; junction bases not matched to a gene: 9. The CDR3 is 17 residues long. CDR1 is MNHEY, CDR2 SMNVEV, per germline (reference sequence). Written as DNA, the CDR3 is TGTGCCAGCAGTCCCCCCGTAACTAGCGGGGGCACAGATACGCAGTATTTT. It encodes CASSPPVTSGGTDTQYF.

In this sample, this clonotype turned up a few times. This chain joins TRBV19 and TRBJ2-7; 7 bases align to TRBD2. The CDR3 totals 13 residues. CDR1 and CDR2 (germline): LNHDA, SQIVND (reference sequence). The trim removed 5 bases at V and 2 bases at J, leaving 3 bases unmatched. In nucleotides, the CDR3 is TGTGCCAGTAGTCACGGACTAGCCTACGAGCAGTACTTC. This sequence encodes CASSHGLAYEQYF.

V and J are TRBV20-1 and TRBJ2-7; 12 positions match TRBD2. J gave up 2 bases and V 6 bases, and 2 bases lay outside the gene matches. The germline gives CDR1 DFQATT, CDR2 SNEGSKA (reference sequence). The CDR3 is made up of 13 amino acids. The CDR3 DNA follows: TGCAGTGCCAGGACTAGCGGGGCCTACGAGCAGTACTTC. It is translated as CSARTSGAYEQYF.

The chain joins TRBV7-2 to TRBJ2-5; possible D gene TRBD2, 6 bases. The CDR3 runs 14 residues. V dropped 3 bases and J dropped 2 bases, with 10 bases sitting between them. Germline V gives CDR1 SGHTA, CDR2 FQGNSA. The CDR3 region has the DNA TGTGCCAGCAGCTTTCGGGGGAGACAAGAGACCCAGTACTTC. Its protein is CASSFRGRQETQYF.

Only one count was recorded for this clonotype. The CDR3 protein is CSAYHPGTDYGYTF. The CDR3 DNA sequence: TGCAGTGCTTACCACCCGGGGACGGACTATGGCTACACCTTC. The chain links TRBV20-1 to TRBJ1-2; D perhaps matches TRBD1 (5 bases). The CDR3 has 14 amino acids. V lost 5 bases and J lost 3, with 16 bases in between. CDR1 and CDR2 (germline): DFQATT, SNEGSKA (reference sequence).